This TCR beta chain is drawn from a study of glioma-infiltrating T cells. The study, taken as a whole, reports: Non-neoplastic patients had below-expected tissue-blood divergence, while all gliomas exceeded expectation. Tissue and blood shared very few CDR3 sequences.

Using RNA template, CDR3s of TCR alpha and beta were amplified with iRepertoire arm-PCR. Input was roughly 85-450 ng of tissue mRNA or PBMC total RNA. TCRdb re-called the multiplex PCR reads with MiXCR, one entry per CDR3 protein. The sample comprises more than 9,000 distinct CDR3 sequences, 56% of which are singletons, and about a fifth rests with the top ten. This clonotype has ten or more counts. Its matching antigen is unknown. A much more abundant neighbour one base away suggests this may be a read error. The germline CDR1 and CDR2 sequences are MNHEY and SMNVEV (reference sequence). Trimming left V 4 bases short and J 8 bases short, with 15 bases between. This CDR3 comprises 14 residues.

The sequenced sample consisted of glioma tissue, nonneoplastic brain tissue, or PBMCs (not recorded which). The gene calls are TRBV27 and TRBJ2-1; D possibly corresponds to TRBD1 (5 bases). This receptor was identified in a human donor with low-grade glioma or glioblastoma, undergoing nonglioma brain surgery, or in good health (not recorded which). CDR3 protein: CASSSRQKLDEQFF. In DNA form, the CDR3 reads TGTGCCAGCAGTTCAAGACAGAAGCTGGATGAGCAGTTCTTC.